These 8 T cell receptor beta chains were sequenced from one sample in a study of cytomegalovirus exposure and HLA in healthy donors. The PCR employed 60 Vbeta primers together with 13 Jbeta primers. TCRdb's table, derived via immunoSEQ multiplex PCR, lists solely in-frame clones and lacks some. The table records roughly 110,000 clones, 82% of them present only once. The sample was PBMCs. These receptors all come from a man between 25 and 39 years old in good health and CMV-seropositive.

A single count supports this clone. The chain carries TRBV19 and TRBJ2-3; 7 bases map to TRBD2. The CDR3 extends over 17 amino acids. Germline values: CDR1 LNHDA, CDR2 SQIVND (reference sequence). J was trimmed by 0 bases and V by 7 bases; bases with no gene match: 13. CDR3 sequence: CASTRFGGGSSTDTQYF. The DNA for the CDR3 is TGTGCCAGTACTAGGTTTGGGGGGGGATCTAGCACAGATACGCAGTATTTT.

V is TRBV6-5 and J is TRBJ2-3, with TRBD2 as a possible D gene (6 bases). This CDR3 spans 15 amino acids. Trimming stripped 0 bases from V and 5 bases from J, with 12 bases between. CDR1 MNHEY and CDR2 SVGAGI come from the germline V gene. The CDR3 is CASSYSKAGIDTQYF. The CDR3 region has the DNA TGTGCCAGCAGTTACTCGAAAGCGGGCATAGATACGCAGTATTTT.

CDR3 in DNA: TGTGCCAGCAGCTCCCTGACACACCAAGAGACCCAGTACTTC. It yields the protein CASSSLTHQETQYF. The chain couples TRBV7-9 to TRBJ2-5; the D is unclear. Germline CDR1 SEHNR, CDR2 FQNEAQ (reference sequence). The CDR3 loop spans 14 amino acids. The V end was cut by 4 bases, the J end by 0 bases, with 9 bases between.

This clone was detected only a few times. The V and J genes are TRBV25-1 and TRBJ2-7, with D possibly TRBD2 on 7 matching bases. The V end was cut by 1 base, the J end by 7 bases, with 20 bases between. The CDR3 has 16 amino acids. Germline CDR1 is MGHDK and CDR2 is SYGVNS. The CDR3 sequence: CASSESTRGGPREQYF. The CDR3 DNA follows: TGTGCCAGCAGTGAATCAACCAGGGGAGGGCCTCGTGAGCAGTACTTC.

The rearrangement uses TRBV5-8 and TRBJ2-1; maybe TRBD1 (7 bases). This CDR3 comprises 15 residues. Germline V gene sequence: CDR1 SGHTS, CDR2 YDEGEE. The V end was cut by 4 bases, the J end by 8 bases, with 19 bases between. CDR3 in DNA: TGTGCCAGCAGCCCGGCGCAGGGGGGAATCCATGAGCAGTTCTTC. It yields the protein CASSPAQGGIHEQFF.

The chain carries TRBV5-8 and TRBJ1-2; D perhaps matches TRBD1 (6 bases). From germline, CDR1 is SGHTS and CDR2 YDEGEE. Trimming took 0 bases from V and 7 from J, leaving 16 bases between them. The CDR3 has 15 amino acids. As DNA, the CDR3 is TGTGCCAGCAGCTTGGGTCCGATTAACAGGGCTGGCTACACCTTC. This encodes CASSLGPINRAGYTF. The complete variable domain, with remaining parts taken from reference TRBV5-8 and TRBJ1-2, reads EAGVTQSPTHLIKTRGQQATLRCSPISGHTSVYWYQQALGLGLQFLLWYDEGEERNRGNFPPRFSGRQFPNYSSELNVNALELEDSALYLCASSLGPINRAGYTFGSGTRLTVV.

The chain employs TRBV7-9 and TRBJ2-1; 8 bases line up with TRBD2. The germline gives CDR1 SEHNR, CDR2 FQNEAQ (reference sequence). CDR3 length equals 13 residues. V shed 0 bases and J 8 bases; nucleotides not matched to a gene: 0. This CDR3 reads CASSLARGDEQFF. The CDR3 region has the DNA TGTGCCAGCAGCTTAGCGCGGGGGGATGAGCAGTTCTTC. The full variable domain, its missing parts supplied by reference TRBV7-9 and TRBJ2-1, is DTGVSQNPRHKITKRGQNVTFRCDPISEHNRLYWYRQTLGQGPEFLTYFQNEAQLEKSRLLSDRFSAERPKGSFSTLEIQRTEQGDSAMYLCASSLARGDEQFFGPGTRLTVL.

The chain couples TRBV7-3 to TRBJ1-2; TRBD1 matches 9 bases. Germline assignment: CDR1 SGHTA and CDR2 FQGTGA. The ends lost 4 bases at V and 2 bases at J; junction bases unmatched: 5. The CDR3 runs to 15 residues. CDR3 region: CASSSTGGSNYGYTF. CDR3 sequence (DNA): TGTGCCAGCAGCTCGACAGGGGGTTCGAACTATGGCTACACCTTC.